These 20 T cell receptor beta chains were all obtained from the same sample, sequenced in a study of human T cells and chemical hapten exposure. Time point here: patch test 1, 2 weeks after DPC sensitization. The treatment: therapeutic diphenylcyclopropenone sensitization with weekly scalp DPC. Via MiXCR, TCRdb re-called the RACE reads, giving one row per CDR3 protein. The sample carries tens of thousands of distinct CDR3 sequences, approximately 10% recorded once. Sequencing was performed on whole blood, taken in connection with sensitization to the hapten diphenylcyclopropenone (DPC). Source of these receptors: a woman aged 50 to 60 with alopecia areata. Some clones in this sample may be carry-over from other donors' samples.

The chain employs TRBV2 and TRBJ1-2; 7 nucleotides agree with TRBD1. The V gene end was trimmed by 6 bases and the J gene end by 7 bases; junction bases not matched to a gene: 8. Germline lookup yields CDR1 SNHLY and CDR2 FYNNEI. The CDR3 contains 13 residues. CDR3: CASRATGTRGYTF. The CDR3 DNA follows: TGTGCCAGCAGAGCGACAGGGACCCGTGGCTACACCTTC.

The chain links TRBV11-2 to TRBJ2-7; no firm D call. V was trimmed by 3 bases and J by 2 bases, leaving 11 bases between them. CDR3 length equals 14 residues. Per germline, CDR1 SGHAT and CDR2 FQNNGV. CDR3 region: CASSFREGPYEQYF. In DNA, the CDR3 is TGTGCCAGCAGCTTTAGGGAAGGGCCCTACGAGCAGTACTTC.

The genes are TRBV3-1 and TRBJ2-1; D possibly corresponds to TRBD2 (6 bases). From germline, CDR1 is LGHDT and CDR2 YNNKEL (reference sequence). CDR3 length: 15 amino acids. The V gene lost 0 bases and the J gene lost 7 bases, with 13 bases spanning the gap. The CDR3 nucleotides read TGTGCCAGCAGCCAAGAGGAGACTAGTAGGAATGAGCAGTTCTTC. Amino acid sequence: CASSQEETSRNEQFF.

The chain links TRBV18 to TRBJ2-7, with 9 bases matching TRBD2. This CDR3 spans 14 amino acids. V gave up 1 base and J gave up 3 bases; unmatched junction bases: 1. Germline V gene data show CDR1 as KGHSH and CDR2 as LQKENI. For the CDR3, the DNA is TGTGCCAGCTCACCACGCGGGGGGGGCTACGAGCAGTACTTC. This translates into CASSPRGGGYEQYF.

The CDR3 nucleotides read TGCAGCGCCGGGGTCCACTCCTACGAGCAGTACTTC. It yields the protein CSAGVHSYEQYF. The chain has TRBV29-1 and TRBJ2-7; D possibly corresponds to TRBD2 (5 bases). The CDR3 is 12 residues long. Looked up from germline, CDR1 is SQVTM and CDR2 is ANQGSEA. Trimming removed 7 bases at V and 0 bases at J, with 10 bases between.

This clonotype was seen ten or more times. The chain has TRBV6-4 and TRBJ1-1; the D is unclear. Per germline, CDR1 MRHNA and CDR2 SNTAGT. The V end was cut by 4 bases, the J end by 4 bases, with 10 bases between. The length of the CDR3 is 13 residues. CDR3 sequence reads: CASSAFVGTEAFF. DNA for the CDR3: TGTGCCAGCAGTGCCTTCGTAGGCACTGAAGCTTTCTTT.

The rearrangement uses TRBV7-3 and TRBJ1-2, with TRBD1 as a possible D gene (5 bases). The CDR3 length is 12 residues. Germline-derived CDR1 and CDR2 are SGHTA and FQGTGA. The V gene lost 2 bases and the J gene lost 8 bases, with 9 bases spanning the gap. CDR3 bases: TGTGCCAGCAGCTTAGGAAGGGGAGGCTACACCTTC. This gives the protein CASSLGRGGYTF.

This chain connects TRBV6-6 to TRBJ2-3, with TRBD2 identical over 7 bases. This CDR3 comprises 13 residues. V lost 7 bases and J lost 6; bases outside the gene matches: 7. The germline V gene has CDR1 MNHNY and CDR2 SVGAGI (reference sequence). The CDR3 bases are TGTGCCAGCACCTGGGGGGGTGGTGATACGCAGTATTTT. It translates to CASTWGGGDTQYF.

This clonotype came up a few times. V usage is TRBV18 and J usage is TRBJ2-3, with a weak D call TRBD1 (5 bases). This CDR3 spans 14 amino acids. V lost 1 base, J lost 2 bases, and 7 bases lay in between. Germline V gene sequence: CDR1 KGHSH, CDR2 LQKENI. DNA of the CDR3: TGTGCCAGCTCACCACGCAGGGACACAGATACGCAGTATTTT. It encodes CASSPRRDTDTQYF.

This clonotype was found a few times. The V and J genes are TRBV7-6 and TRBJ2-1; 12 nucleotides agree with TRBD2. This CDR3 is built from 15 residues. Trimming removed 3 bases from V and 7 bases from J; junction bases left unmatched: 4. The germline V gene encodes CDR1 SGHVS and CDR2 FNYEAQ. CDR3 residues: CASSFYGTSGNEQFF. The CDR3 nucleotides read TGTGCCAGCAGCTTCTATGGGACTAGCGGGAATGAGCAGTTCTTC.

This clonotype came up many times. The V call is TRBV29-1, the J call TRBJ2-2; TRBD2 is a possible D gene (6 bases). The CDR3 runs 12 residues. Germline values: CDR1 SQVTM, CDR2 ANQGSEA. V was shortened by 7 bases and J by 5 bases, with 11 bases between the two germline ends. This chain's CDR3 is CSAQAGTGELFF. The CDR3 DNA reads TGCAGCGCCCAGGCGGGGACCGGGGAGCTGTTTTTT.

CDR3 DNA sequence: TGCGCCAGCAGCCCATCACCCAGGGAAAGCACTGAAGCTTTCTTT. Its translation: CASSPSPRESTEAFF. J is TRBJ1-1 and V is TRBV5-1; weak D call: TRBD1 (5 bases). The CDR3 totals 15 residues. Trimming pared 4 bases from V and 4 bases from J, leaving 17 bases between. Germline V gives CDR1 SGHRS, CDR2 YFSETQ. The full variable domain, in which reference TRBV5-1 and TRBJ1-1 provide the parts outside the CDR3, is KAGVTQTPRYLIKTRGQQVTLSCSPISGHRSVSWYQQTPGQGLQFLFEYFSETQRNKGNFPGRFSGRQFSNSRSEMNVSTLELGDSALYLCASSPSPRESTEAFFGQGTRLTVV.

This rearrangement joins TRBV29-1 to TRBJ2-1, with D perhaps TRBD1 (5 bases). V was pared by 1 base and J by 6 bases, with 10 bases between. This CDR3 has 13 amino acids. Per the germline V gene, CDR1 is SQVTM and CDR2 is ANQGSEA. In nucleotides, the CDR3 is TGCAGCGTTGAAGGGCAGGGATCCAATGAGCAGTTCTTC. Its protein product is CSVEGQGSNEQFF.

The chain couples TRBV3-1 to TRBJ1-1, with D unclear. Germline CDR1 and CDR2: LGHDT and YNNKEL (reference sequence). The CDR3 runs to 12 residues. Trimming left V 3 bases short and J 5 bases short, with 7 bases between. The CDR3 sequence: CASSHTSTEAFF. Written as DNA, the CDR3 is TGTGCCAGCAGCCACACTTCTACTGAAGCTTTCTTT.

This clonotype was observed many times. In DNA form, the CDR3 reads TGCGCCAGCAGCCAAGCGGAGCGGGGGAATGAGCAGTTCTTC. It codes for CASSQAERGNEQFF. The gene calls are TRBV4-1 and TRBJ2-1; 8 bases map to TRBD2. The CDR3 length is 14 residues. Germline CDR1 is MGHRA and CDR2 is YSYEKL. After removal of 1 base from V and 7 bases from J, the junction contained 3 bases not matched to a gene.

The chain is built from TRBV4-2 and TRBJ2-5; D is possibly TRBD2 (6 bases). Deletions cut 1 base from V and 0 bases from J, with 15 bases between. Germline CDR1 LGHNA, CDR2 YNFKEQ. This CDR3 has 17 amino acids. CDR3 bases: TGTGCCAGCAGCCAAGGAGGTTCATCGGGGGACCAAGAGACCCAGTACTTC. This gives the protein CASSQGGSSGDQETQYF.

This clonotype appeared many times. The rearrangement uses TRBV4-1 and TRBJ2-6, with 7 bases matching TRBD1. Germline V CDR1 and CDR2: MGHRA, YSYEKL. Germline trimming cut 4 bases from V and 2 bases from J; bases unmatched to any gene: 8. The CDR3 totals 17 residues. The CDR3: CASSPLPTGTGANVLTF. The CDR3 region has the DNA TGCGCCAGCAGCCCACTTCCGACAGGGACTGGGGCCAACGTCCTGACTTTC.

This clonotype has just a few counts. The rearrangement links TRBV19 to TRBJ1-5; possibly TRBD1 for D (5 bases). The CDR3 loop spans 13 amino acids. Germline V CDR1 and CDR2: LNHDA, SQIVND (reference sequence). V lost 5 bases to trimming and J lost 6 bases, with 11 bases between them. CDR3 DNA sequence: TGTGCCAGTAGTCCCCTGGGGGGTCAGCCCCAGCATTTT. This gives the protein CASSPLGGQPQHF.

The V and J genes are TRBV12-3 or TRBV12-4 and TRBJ2-4, with D perhaps TRBD2 (5 bases). This CDR3 spans 13 amino acids. V gave up 3 bases and J gave up 7 bases, with 10 bases separating them. The CDR3: CASSFESGNIQYF. The CDR3 DNA is TGTGCCAGCAGTTTCGAGTCGGGGAACATTCAGTACTTC.

This clonotype has more than one count but fewer than ten. The rearrangement uses TRBV18 and TRBJ2-6, with D unresolved. The CDR3 has 15 residues. The germline V and J ends were trimmed by 3 bases and 0 bases, with 6 bases remaining between them. Germline assignment: CDR1 KGHSH and CDR2 LQKENI. Written as DNA, the CDR3 is TGTGCCAGCTCACCTTTTATCTCTGGGGCCAACGTCCTGACTTTC. Amino acid sequence: CASSPFISGANVLTF. The full variable domain, rest sourced from reference TRBV18 and TRBJ2-6, is NAGVMQNPRHLVRRRGQEARLRCSPMKGHSHVYWYRQLPEEGLKFMVYLQKENIIDESGMPKERFSAEFPKEGPSILRIQQVVRGDSAAYFCASSPFISGANVLTFGAGSRLTVL.